The clone carrying this T cell receptor (beta chain) turned up a few times. Clones were read by immunoSEQ multiplex PCR, and TCRdb kept only the in-frame ones, dropping some. This repertoire shows over 400,000 clones, 86% found once; its top ten account for under 1.5%. These data belong to a study of blood T cell repertoires in COVID-19. This receptor was identified in a woman aged 25 to 39 with active or convalescent COVID-19. Sequencing was done on a sample of peripheral blood.

The CDR3 spells CASSQEGVPRANTEAFF. The CDR3 region has the DNA TGTGCCAGCAGCCAAGAAGGAGTGCCGAGAGCAAACACTGAAGCTTTCTTT. V is TRBV3-1 (or the pseudogene TRBV3-2) and J is TRBJ1-1; unclear D gene. V lost 0 bases and J 2 bases, leaving 16 bases between the germline ends. The CDR3 has 17 amino acids. The germline gives CDR1 LGHDT, CDR2 YNNKEL (reference sequence).